The rows below give T cell receptor beta chains drawn from one sample of a study of blood T cell repertoires in COVID-19. TCRdb keeps only in-frame clones here, not all; method: immunoSEQ multiplex PCR. The sample yields 150,000 to 200,000 clones, approximately 80% seen once. Source material: PBMCs or T cells enriched from blood (not recorded which). The receptors were sampled from a man between 35 and 55 years old who had recovered from COVID-19. Both conserved end residues are part of each CDR3. Each record gives: J gene, V gene, clone size, D gene, CDR3 DNA, CDR3 protein. The D gene is left open where the match is weak. The size entry is marked missing in some rows and otherwise reads once, few, many or a size class.

TRBJ2-2	TRBV11-3	-	TRBD2	TGTGCCAGCAGCAAACTAGCGGGTGCACATGAGAACACCGGGGAGCTGTTTTTT	CASSKLAGAHENTGELFF
TRBJ2-2	TRBV7-9	-	TRBD1	TGTGCCAGCAGTTTGGACAGGGGTAAAACCGGGGAGCTGTTTTTT	CASSLDRGKTGELFF
TRBJ1-5	TRBV6-5	-	-	TGTGCCAGCAAGGAGGGGAGTAATCAGCCCCAGCATTTT	CASKEGSNQPQHF
TRBJ2-2	TRBV2	-	-	TGTGCCAGCCGACTGGGGGGTACCGGGGAGCTGTTTTTT	CASRLGGTGELFF
TRBJ1-2	TRBV7-9	-	-	TGTGCCAGCAGCTTTGAGGGTATGGGCGGCTACACCTTC	CASSFEGMGGYTF
TRBJ2-1	TRBV7-8	few	TRBD2	TGTGCCAGCAGCTTAGGGCAGGCCAGCGGGGGGGCTGTTGAGCAGTTCTTC	CASSLGQASGGAVEQFF
TRBJ1-1	TRBV5-1	-	TRBD1	TGCGCCAGCAGCTTGCAGGGACAGGGGGCCATCACTGAAGCTTTCTTT	CASSLQGQGAITEAFF
TRBJ2-3	TRBV18	-	TRBD2	TGTGCCAGCTCCCGGGGGACTAGCGGGGGACACACAGATACGCAGTATTTT	CASSRGTSGGHTDTQYF
TRBJ2-7	TRBV12-3/TRBV12-4	-	-	TGTGCCAGCAGTCGGGGGACGGTCTACGAGCAGTACTTC	CASSRGTVYEQYF
TRBJ1-6	TRBV5-1	-	-	TGCGCCAGCAGCTTGAACGGGGGAGGGGGTTCACCCCTCCACTTT	CASSLNGGGGSPLHF
TRBJ2-1	TRBV7-9	once	TRBD2	TGTGCCAGCAGCGAGGGGGCCGGGACTAGCAGAAGTTACGATGAGCAGTTCTTC	CASSEGAGTSRSYDEQFF
TRBJ2-5	TRBV6-1	-	TRBD1	TGTGCCAGCAGTGCCCTACGAGGGACAGGGGGTGTGCAAGAGACCCAGTACTTC	CASSALRGTGGVQETQYF
TRBJ2-2	TRBV11-3	-	TRBD1	TGTGCCAGCAGCTTAGATCTGAGACAGGGGTTTTCCGGGGAGCTGTTTTTT	CASSLDLRQGFSGELFF
TRBJ2-2	TRBV10-1	-	TRBD1	TGCGCCAGCGCTGACAGGGGGCGGAACACCGGGGAGCTGTTTTTT	CASADRGRNTGELFF
TRBJ1-2	TRBV3-1/TRBV3-2	few	-	TGTGCCAGCAGCCCGACCCTTGACGGAGCTGGAGGCTACACCTTC	CASSPTLDGAGGYTF
TRBJ2-1	TRBV7-8	-	TRBD1	TGTGCCAGCAGCTTAAGCATACAAAGGGGGCTCCACAATGAGCAGTTCTTC	CASSLSIQRGLHNEQFF
TRBJ1-1	TRBV7-2	-	-	TGTGCCAGCAGCTTACGACAGCTTACTGAAGCTTTCTTT	CASSLRQLTEAFF
TRBJ2-5	TRBV5-4	-	-	TGTGCCAGCAGCTTACCTCTAGGGGGACAAGAGACCCAGTACTTC	CASSLPLGGQETQYF
TRBJ1-2	TRBV7-9	-	-	TGTGCCAGCAGCTTAGCGGTCGCGTATGGCTACACCTTC	CASSLAVAYGYTF